The sequence of this T cell receptor (beta chain) was determined in a study of blood T cell repertoires in COVID-19. Across the whole study: COVID-19 samples collected from the United States, Italy and Spain covered acute and convalescent phases. T cells, B-cell-depleted T cells, or PBMCs provided the cDNA or gDNA that served as material.

With 1 base clipped from V and 6 bases from J, the junction kept 2 bases outside the gene matches. Germline assignment: CDR1 SGHAT and CDR2 FQNNGV. This CDR3 comprises 13 residues. Here immunoSEQ multiplex PCR was the method, and the copy in TCRdb shows in-frame clones only, minus some. Here the sample spans just under 350,000 clones, about 90% being singletons. The receptor's source is a woman under 30 who had recovered from COVID-19. Input material: peripheral blood. The V and J genes are TRBV11-2 and TRBJ1-1, with TRBD1 identical over 7 bases. The CDR3 loop is CASSLGTGAEAFF. CDR3 nucleotides: TGTGCCAGCAGCTTAGGGACAGGAGCTGAAGCTTTCTTT.